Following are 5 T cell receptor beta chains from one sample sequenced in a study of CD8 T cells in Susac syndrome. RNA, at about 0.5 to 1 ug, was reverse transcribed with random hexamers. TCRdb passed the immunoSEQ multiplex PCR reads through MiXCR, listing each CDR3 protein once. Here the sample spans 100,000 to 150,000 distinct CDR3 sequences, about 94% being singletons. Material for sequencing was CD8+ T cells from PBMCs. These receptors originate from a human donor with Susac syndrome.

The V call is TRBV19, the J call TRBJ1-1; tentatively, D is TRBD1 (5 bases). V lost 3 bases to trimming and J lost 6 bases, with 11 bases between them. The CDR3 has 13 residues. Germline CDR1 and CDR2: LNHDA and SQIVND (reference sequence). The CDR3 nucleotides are TGTGCCAGTAGTATGGGGGGACTTGCTGAAGCTTTCTTT. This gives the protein CASSMGGLAEAFF.

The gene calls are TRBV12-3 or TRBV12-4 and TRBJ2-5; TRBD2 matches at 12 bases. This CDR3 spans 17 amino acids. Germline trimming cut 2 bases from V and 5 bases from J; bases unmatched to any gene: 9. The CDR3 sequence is CASSLQASGGAEETQYF. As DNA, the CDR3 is TGTGCCAGCAGTTTACAGGCTAGCGGGGGGGCGGAGGAGACCCAGTACTTC.

The CDR3 region is CAWGVGSTDTQYF. The CDR3 DNA follows: TGTGCCTGGGGGGTCGGTAGCACAGATACGCAGTATTTT. The chain is built from TRBV30 and TRBJ2-3; D call uncertain. The germline V gene has CDR1 GTSNPN and CDR2 SVGIG (reference sequence). The CDR3 is made up of 13 amino acids. The V end was cut by 5 bases, the J end by 0 bases, with 9 bases between.

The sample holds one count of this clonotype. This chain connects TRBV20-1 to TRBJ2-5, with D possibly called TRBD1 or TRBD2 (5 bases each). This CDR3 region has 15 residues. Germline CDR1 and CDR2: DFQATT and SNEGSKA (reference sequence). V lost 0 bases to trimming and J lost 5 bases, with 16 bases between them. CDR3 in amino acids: CSARDLGRELETQYF. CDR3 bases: TGCAGTGCTAGAGATCTCGGCAGGGAGTTGGAGACCCAGTACTTC.

CDR3 sequence: CASSQEIAGGTNYNEQFF. CDR3 DNA sequence: TGCGCCAGCAGCCAAGAAATAGCGGGAGGAACTAACTACAATGAGCAGTTCTTC. The chain uses TRBV4-3 and TRBJ2-1, with TRBD2 identical over 10 bases. The CDR3 is 18 residues long. V was clipped by 0 bases and J by 3 bases; unmatched bases: 8. Germline V gives CDR1 LGHNA, CDR2 YSLEER.